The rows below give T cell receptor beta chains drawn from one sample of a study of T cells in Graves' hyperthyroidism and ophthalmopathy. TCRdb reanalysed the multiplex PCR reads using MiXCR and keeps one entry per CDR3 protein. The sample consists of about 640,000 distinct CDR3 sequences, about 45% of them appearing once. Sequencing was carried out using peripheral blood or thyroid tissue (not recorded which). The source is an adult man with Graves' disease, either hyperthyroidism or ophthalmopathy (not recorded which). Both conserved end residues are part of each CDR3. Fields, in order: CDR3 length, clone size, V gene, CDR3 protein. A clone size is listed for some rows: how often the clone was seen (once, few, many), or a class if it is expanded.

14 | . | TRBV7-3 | CASTRTGDSYEQYF
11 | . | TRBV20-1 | CSAMTGEELHF
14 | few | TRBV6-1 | CASRRDRGPYEQYF
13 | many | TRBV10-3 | CAISTDPGRPQHF
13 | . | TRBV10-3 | CAISEGENEKLFF
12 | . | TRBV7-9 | CASRSYITKAFF
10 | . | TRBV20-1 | CSAAQDTQYF
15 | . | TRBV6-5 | CASSYGPGLGSPLHF
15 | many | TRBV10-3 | CAISELDRDNYGYTF
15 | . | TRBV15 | CATSSGHGVFGELFF
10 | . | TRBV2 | CASRDGAQYF
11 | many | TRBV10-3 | CAISGGDTQYF
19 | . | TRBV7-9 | CASSQEGVGGGSGNQPQHF
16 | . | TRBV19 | CASRIRGDRMWLPQHF
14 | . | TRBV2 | CASSEDRRAYEQYF
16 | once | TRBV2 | CASSEYWTGGDSPLHF
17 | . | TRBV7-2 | CASAGQGRLIGGTEAFF
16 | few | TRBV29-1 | CSVPDPRRGLMGEQYF
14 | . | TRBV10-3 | CASSYTSVHTEAFF
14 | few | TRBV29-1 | CSVRKGGRNYGYTF
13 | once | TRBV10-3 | CAISESGTGEQFF
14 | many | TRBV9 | CASSVGGSNQPQHF